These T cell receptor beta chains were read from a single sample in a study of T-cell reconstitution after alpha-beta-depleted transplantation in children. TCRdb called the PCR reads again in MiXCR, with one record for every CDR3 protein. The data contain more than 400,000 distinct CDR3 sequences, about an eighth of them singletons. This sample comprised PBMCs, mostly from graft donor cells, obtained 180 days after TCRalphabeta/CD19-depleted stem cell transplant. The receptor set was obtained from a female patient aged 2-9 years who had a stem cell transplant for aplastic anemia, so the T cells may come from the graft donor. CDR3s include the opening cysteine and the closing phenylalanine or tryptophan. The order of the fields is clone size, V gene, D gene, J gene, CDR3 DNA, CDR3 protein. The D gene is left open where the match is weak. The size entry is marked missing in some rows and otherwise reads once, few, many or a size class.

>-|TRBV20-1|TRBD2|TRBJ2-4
TGCAGTGCTAGGGGATTCGGGCGGGAGGCCAAAAACATTCAGTACTTC
CSARGFGREAKNIQYF
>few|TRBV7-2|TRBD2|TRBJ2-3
TGTGCCAGCAGCTTAGGTGGAGCGGGAGGGGCAGATACGCAGTATTTT
CASSLGGAGGADTQYF
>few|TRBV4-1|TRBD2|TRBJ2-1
TGCGCCAGCAGCCAAGACTTCCGACTAGCGGCACCCGAGCAGTTCTTC
CASSQDFRLAAPEQFF
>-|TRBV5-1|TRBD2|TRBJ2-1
TGCGCCAGCATGGGGGGACTAGCGGGAGTGTATGAGCAGTTCTTC
CASMGGLAGVYEQFF
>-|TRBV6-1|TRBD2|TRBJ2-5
TGTGCCAGCAGTGAAGCTAGCGGGGAAGAGACCCAGTACTTC
CASSEASGEETQYF
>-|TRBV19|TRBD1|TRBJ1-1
TGTGCCAGTAGTACAGGGGGGATGAACACTGAAGCTTTCTTT
CASSTGGMNTEAFF
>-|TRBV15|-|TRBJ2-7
TGTGCCACCAGCAGAGATATCCCTTACGAGCAGTACTTC
CATSRDIPYEQYF
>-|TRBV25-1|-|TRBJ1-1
TGTGCCAGCAGTGAATGGGGGGCCTCGAACACTGAAGCTTTCTTT
CASSEWGASNTEAFF
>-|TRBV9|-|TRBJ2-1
TGTGCCAGCAGCGTAGGGGGGGTCGGGAGTAGGTCCTACAATGAGCAGTTCTTC
CASSVGGVGSRSYNEQFF
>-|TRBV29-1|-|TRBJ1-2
TGCAGCGTTGACCCAGGGGACACAGGGTATGGCTACACCTTC
CSVDPGDTGYGYTF
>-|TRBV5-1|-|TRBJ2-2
TGCGCCAGCAGTCCGGGACATCTTCCCTGGGAGCTGTTTTTT
CASSPGHLPWELFF
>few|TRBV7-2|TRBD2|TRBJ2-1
TGTGCCAGCAGCTTAGGTGGCGGGAGGGCTTTACGCAATGAGCAGTTCTTC
CASSLGGGRALRNEQFF
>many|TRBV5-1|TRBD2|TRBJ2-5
TGCGCCAGCAGCTACCGAGCGGGAGAAGGGGAGACCCAGTACTTC
CASSYRAGEGETQYF
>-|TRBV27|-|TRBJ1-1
TGTGCCAGCAGTTCAGGGCCCCTGTCATTGAACACTGAAGCTTTCTTT
CASSSGPLSLNTEAFF
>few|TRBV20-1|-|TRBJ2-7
TGCAGTGCTAGAGATCATGAGTTAGGGGGCTACGAGCAGTACTTC
CSARDHELGGYEQYF
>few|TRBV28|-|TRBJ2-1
TGTGCCAGCAGTGGACTGGGAAATGAGCAGTTCTTC
CASSGLGNEQFF
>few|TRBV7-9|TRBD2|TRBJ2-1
TGTGCCAGCAGCCCGGGAGGGGGACCCAATGAGCAGTTCTTC
CASSPGGGPNEQFF
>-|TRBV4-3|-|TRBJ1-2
TGCGCCAGCAGCCAAGATTGGGGGAATGGCTATGGCTACACCTTC
CASSQDWGNGYGYTF
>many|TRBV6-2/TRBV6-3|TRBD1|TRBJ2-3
TGTGCCAGCAGATACCGGGACAGCCCAAAAGATACGCAGTATTTT
CASRYRDSPKDTQYF
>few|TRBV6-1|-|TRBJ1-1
TGTGCCAGCAGACCCGGTCGGAACACTGAAGCTTTCTTT
CASRPGRNTEAFF
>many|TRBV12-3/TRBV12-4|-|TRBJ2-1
TGTGCCAGCAGTTTAGGCAGGTTTTCCTACAATGAGCAGTTCTTC
CASSLGRFSYNEQFF
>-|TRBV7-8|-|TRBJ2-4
TGTGCCAGCAGCCCGGTGCCGGGAGTCAGAAACATTCAGTACTTC
CASSPVPGVRNIQYF
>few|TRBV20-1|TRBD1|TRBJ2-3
TGCAGTGCTAGAGACCCCGACAGGGGAAGTTTCGCAGATACGCAGTATTTT
CSARDPDRGSFADTQYF
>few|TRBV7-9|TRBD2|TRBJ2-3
TGTGCCAGCAGCTTACGAACGGGAGGGCCGACAACAGATACGCAGTATTTT
CASSLRTGGPTTDTQYF
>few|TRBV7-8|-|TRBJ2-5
TGTGCCAGCAGCCGCTGGGACAGGCGGGGGGAAGAGACCCAGTACTTC
CASSRWDRRGEETQYF
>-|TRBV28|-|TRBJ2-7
TGTGCCAGCAGCCAATCGACCTACGAGCAGTACTTC
CASSQSTYEQYF
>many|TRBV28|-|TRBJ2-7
TGTGCCAGCAGTTTATGGCGAGCGGTTTACGAGCAGTACTTC
CASSLWRAVYEQYF
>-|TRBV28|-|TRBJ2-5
TGTGCCAGCAGTTTTAGTTTCGAGACCCAGTACTTC
CASSFSFETQYF
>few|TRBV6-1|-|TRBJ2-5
TGTGCCAGCAGCTCACAGGGCACCTTCCCTCAAGAGACCCAGTACTTC
CASSSQGTFPQETQYF
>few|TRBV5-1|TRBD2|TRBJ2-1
TGCGCCAGCAGCTCGGGACTAGCAGTGGCCTACAATGAGCAGTTCTTC
CASSSGLAVAYNEQFF
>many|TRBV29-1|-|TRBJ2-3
TGCAGCGTAACCGGGACCAAAACCATCACAGATACGCAGTATTTT
CSVTGTKTITDTQYF
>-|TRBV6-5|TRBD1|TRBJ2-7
TGTGCCAGCAGTTCCGACAGGGGCAATTCCTACGAGCAGTACTTC
CASSSDRGNSYEQYF
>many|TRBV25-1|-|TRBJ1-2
TGTGCCAGCGCGTCCTATGGGGCACATGGCTACACCTTC
CASASYGAHGYTF
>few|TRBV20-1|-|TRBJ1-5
TGCAGTGCTAGACGGGCAGAACGGGATCAGCCCCAGCATTTT
CSARRAERDQPQHF
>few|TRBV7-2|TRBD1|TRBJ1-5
TGTGCCAGCAGCTTAGTTGGGGACAGGGGTCAGCCCCAGCATTTT
CASSLVGDRGQPQHF
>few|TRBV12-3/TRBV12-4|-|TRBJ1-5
TGTGCCAGCAGTTACAGCAGGACAGAGCCATATAGCAATCAGCCCCAGCATTTT
CASSYSRTEPYSNQPQHF
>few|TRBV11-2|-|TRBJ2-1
TGTGCCAGCAGCCCGGGGTTGGGGCACCCCTCACGTTCTTCTTCGAATGAGCAGTTCTTC
CASSPGLGHPSRSSSNEQFF
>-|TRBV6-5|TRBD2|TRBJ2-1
TGTGCCAGCAGTTACTTGACTAGCGGGAGTGTCGGTGAGCAGTTCTTC
CASSYLTSGSVGEQFF
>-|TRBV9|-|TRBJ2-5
TGTGCCAGCAGCCCGATGTTGGGACCACAAGAGACCCAGTACTTC
CASSPMLGPQETQYF
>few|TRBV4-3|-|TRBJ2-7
TGCGCCAGCAGCCAAGGGTTTGGGACGAGCTCCTACGAGCAGTACTTC
CASSQGFGTSSYEQYF
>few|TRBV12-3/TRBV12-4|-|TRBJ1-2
TGTGCCAGCAGCAGACGGGGGGTTCGTCACTATGGCTACACCTTC
CASSRRGVRHYGYTF
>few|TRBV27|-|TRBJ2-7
TGTGCCAGCAGTTTCGGGGCAGGAGAAACCTACGAGCAGTACTTC
CASSFGAGETYEQYF
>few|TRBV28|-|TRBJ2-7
TGTGCCAGCAGGGAACAGCTCTCCTACGAGCAGTACTTC
CASREQLSYEQYF
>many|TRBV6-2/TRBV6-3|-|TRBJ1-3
TGTGCCAGCAGCCCCTGGACGGATTCTGGAAACACCATATATTTT
CASSPWTDSGNTIYF
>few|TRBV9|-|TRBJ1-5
TGTGCCAGCAGCGTAGGGGATAGCAATCAGCCCCAGCATTTT
CASSVGDSNQPQHF
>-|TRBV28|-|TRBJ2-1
TGTGCCAGCCACGGGGCTCGGGACAATGAGCAGTTCTTC
CASHGARDNEQFF
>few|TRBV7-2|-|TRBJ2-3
TGTGCCAGCAGCTCACGGCAGGGCCCAGATACGCAGTATTTT
CASSSRQGPDTQYF
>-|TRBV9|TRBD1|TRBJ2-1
TGTGCCAGCAGCCTACAAATGGGACAGCCCAATGAGCAGTTCTTC
CASSLQMGQPNEQFF
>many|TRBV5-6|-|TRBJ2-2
TGTGCCAGCAGCTTGGACAGGGCTTACACCGGGGAGCTGTTTTTT
CASSLDRAYTGELFF
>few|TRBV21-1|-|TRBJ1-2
TGTGCCAGCAGCGAAATGGAAGGAGTTCCCATTAACTATGGCTACACCTTC
CASSEMEGVPINYGYTF
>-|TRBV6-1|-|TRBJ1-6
TGTGCCAGCAGGCTTGGGAGCTCCTATATTTCACCCCTCCACTTT
CASRLGSSYISPLHF